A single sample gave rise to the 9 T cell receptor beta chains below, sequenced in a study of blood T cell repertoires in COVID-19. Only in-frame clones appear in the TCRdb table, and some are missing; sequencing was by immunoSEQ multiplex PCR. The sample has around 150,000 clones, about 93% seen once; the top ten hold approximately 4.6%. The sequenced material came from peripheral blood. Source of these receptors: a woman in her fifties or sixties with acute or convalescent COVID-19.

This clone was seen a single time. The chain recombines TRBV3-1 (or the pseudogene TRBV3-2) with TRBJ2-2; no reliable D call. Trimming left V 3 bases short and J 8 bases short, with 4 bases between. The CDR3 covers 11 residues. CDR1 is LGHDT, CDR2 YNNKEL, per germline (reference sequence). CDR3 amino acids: CASSQRGELFF. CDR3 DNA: TGTGCCAGCAGCCAGAGGGGGGAGCTGTTTTTT.

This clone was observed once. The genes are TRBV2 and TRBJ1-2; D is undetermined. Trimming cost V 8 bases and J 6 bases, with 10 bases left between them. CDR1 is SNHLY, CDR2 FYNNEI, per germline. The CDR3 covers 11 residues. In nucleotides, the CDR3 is TGTGCCAGCCGTATATCGGATGGCTACACCTTC. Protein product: CASRISDGYTF.

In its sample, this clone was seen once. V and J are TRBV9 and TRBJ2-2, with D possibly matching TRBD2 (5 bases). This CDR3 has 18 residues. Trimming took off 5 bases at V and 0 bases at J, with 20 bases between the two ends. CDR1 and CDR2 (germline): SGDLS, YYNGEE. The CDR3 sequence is CASSAGIWEEANTGELFF. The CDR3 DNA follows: TGTGCCAGCAGTGCGGGTATATGGGAAGAAGCGAACACCGGGGAGCTGTTTTTT.

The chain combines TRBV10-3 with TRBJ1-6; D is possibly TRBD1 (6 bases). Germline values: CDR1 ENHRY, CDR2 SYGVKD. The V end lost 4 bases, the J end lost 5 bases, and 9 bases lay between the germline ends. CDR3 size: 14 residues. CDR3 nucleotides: TGTGCCATCAGTGGGACAGTTGATAATTCACCCCTCCACTTT. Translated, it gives CAISGTVDNSPLHF.

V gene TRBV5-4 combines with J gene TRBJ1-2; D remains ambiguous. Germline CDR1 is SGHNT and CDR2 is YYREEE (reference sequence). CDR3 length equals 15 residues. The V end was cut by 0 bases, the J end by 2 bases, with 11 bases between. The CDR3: CASSLAGISNYGYTF. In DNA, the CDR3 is TGTGCCAGCAGCTTGGCCGGTATATCGAACTATGGCTACACCTTC.

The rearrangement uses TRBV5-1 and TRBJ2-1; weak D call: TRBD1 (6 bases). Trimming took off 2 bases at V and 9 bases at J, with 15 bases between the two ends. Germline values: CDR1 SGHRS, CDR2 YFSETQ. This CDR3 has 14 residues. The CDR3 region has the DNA TGCGCCAGCAGCTTCCAGACAGGAGATATTGAGCAGTTCTTC. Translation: CASSFQTGDIEQFF.

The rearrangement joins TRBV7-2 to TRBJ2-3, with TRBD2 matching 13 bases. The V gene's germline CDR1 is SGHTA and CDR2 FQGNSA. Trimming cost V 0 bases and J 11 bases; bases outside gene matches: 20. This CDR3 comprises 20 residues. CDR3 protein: CASSLANGLAGARGIGRQYF. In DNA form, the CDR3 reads TGTGCCAGCAGCTTAGCGAACGGACTAGCGGGAGCCAGGGGGATTGGGAGGCAGTATTTT. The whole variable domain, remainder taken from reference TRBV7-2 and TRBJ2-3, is GAGVSQSPSNKVTEKGKDVELRCDPISGHTALYWYRQSLGQGLEFLIYFQGNSAPDKSGLPSDRFSAERTGGSVSTLTIQRTQQEDSAVYLCASSLANGLAGARGIGRQYFGPGTRLTVL.

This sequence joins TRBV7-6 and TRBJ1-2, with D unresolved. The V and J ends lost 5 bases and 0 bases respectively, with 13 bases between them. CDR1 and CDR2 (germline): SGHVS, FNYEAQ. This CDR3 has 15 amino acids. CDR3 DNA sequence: TGTGCCAGCAGCCCCGGGGTGATGGCTAACTATGGCTACACCTTC. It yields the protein CASSPGVMANYGYTF.

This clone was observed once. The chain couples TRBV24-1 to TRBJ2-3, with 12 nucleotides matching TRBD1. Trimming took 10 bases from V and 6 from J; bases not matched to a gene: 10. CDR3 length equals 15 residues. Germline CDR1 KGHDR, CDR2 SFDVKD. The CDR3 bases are TGTGCCACTAAATTGGGACAGGGGGCATCGGATACGCAGTATTTT. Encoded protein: CATKLGQGASDTQYF.